The 3 T cell receptor beta chains below all came from one sample that was sequenced in a study of T cell changes during pregnancy in multiple sclerosis. Data came from immunoSEQ multiplex PCR; TCRdb stores just in-frame clones and leaves some out. The table records about 46,000 clones, 75% to 95% of them present only once. Sequencing was performed on CD8+ T cells from peripheral blood mononuclear cells, taken in the second trimester of pregnancy. These receptors all come from a female donor with multiple sclerosis, enrolled in a pregnancy study.

Only a few counts were recorded for this clone. The rearrangement links TRBV4-1 to TRBJ1-5, with 8 bases fitting TRBD1. Germline V gene data show CDR1 as MGHRA and CDR2 as YSYEKL. The CDR3 runs to 15 residues. V lost 3 bases to trimming and J lost 2 bases; unmatched junction nucleotides: 3. CDR3 coding DNA: TGCGCCAGCAGCCAGTCGGACAGGGGCAATCAGCCCCAGCATTTT. This encodes CASSQSDRGNQPQHF.

The chain links TRBV6-5 to TRBJ1-5; D gene ambiguous. CDR3 size: 15 residues. Trimming took 2 bases from V and 0 from J, leaving 8 bases between them. CDR1 and CDR2 from the germline V gene are MNHEY and SVGAGI. CDR3: CASSYSVYSNQPQHF. CDR3 coding DNA: TGTGCCAGCAGTTACAGCGTTTATAGCAATCAGCCCCAGCATTTT.

The CDR3 reads CASSLAQGADTQYF. CDR3 coding DNA: TGTGCCAGCAGCTTAGCACAGGGAGCAGATACGCAGTATTTT. This sequence joins TRBV11-2 and TRBJ2-3; a weak D match, TRBD1 (6 bases). V lost 1 base to trimming and J lost 4 bases, with 9 bases between them. Germline V lookup: CDR1 SGHAT, CDR2 FQNNGV. The CDR3 consists of 14 residues. The whole variable domain, remainder taken from reference TRBV11-2 and TRBJ2-3, is EAGVAQSPRYKIIEKRQSVAFWCNPISGHATLYWYQQILGQGPKLLIQFQNNGVVDDSQLPKDRFSAERLKGVDSTLKIQPAKLEDSAVYLCASSLAQGADTQYFGPGTRLTVL.